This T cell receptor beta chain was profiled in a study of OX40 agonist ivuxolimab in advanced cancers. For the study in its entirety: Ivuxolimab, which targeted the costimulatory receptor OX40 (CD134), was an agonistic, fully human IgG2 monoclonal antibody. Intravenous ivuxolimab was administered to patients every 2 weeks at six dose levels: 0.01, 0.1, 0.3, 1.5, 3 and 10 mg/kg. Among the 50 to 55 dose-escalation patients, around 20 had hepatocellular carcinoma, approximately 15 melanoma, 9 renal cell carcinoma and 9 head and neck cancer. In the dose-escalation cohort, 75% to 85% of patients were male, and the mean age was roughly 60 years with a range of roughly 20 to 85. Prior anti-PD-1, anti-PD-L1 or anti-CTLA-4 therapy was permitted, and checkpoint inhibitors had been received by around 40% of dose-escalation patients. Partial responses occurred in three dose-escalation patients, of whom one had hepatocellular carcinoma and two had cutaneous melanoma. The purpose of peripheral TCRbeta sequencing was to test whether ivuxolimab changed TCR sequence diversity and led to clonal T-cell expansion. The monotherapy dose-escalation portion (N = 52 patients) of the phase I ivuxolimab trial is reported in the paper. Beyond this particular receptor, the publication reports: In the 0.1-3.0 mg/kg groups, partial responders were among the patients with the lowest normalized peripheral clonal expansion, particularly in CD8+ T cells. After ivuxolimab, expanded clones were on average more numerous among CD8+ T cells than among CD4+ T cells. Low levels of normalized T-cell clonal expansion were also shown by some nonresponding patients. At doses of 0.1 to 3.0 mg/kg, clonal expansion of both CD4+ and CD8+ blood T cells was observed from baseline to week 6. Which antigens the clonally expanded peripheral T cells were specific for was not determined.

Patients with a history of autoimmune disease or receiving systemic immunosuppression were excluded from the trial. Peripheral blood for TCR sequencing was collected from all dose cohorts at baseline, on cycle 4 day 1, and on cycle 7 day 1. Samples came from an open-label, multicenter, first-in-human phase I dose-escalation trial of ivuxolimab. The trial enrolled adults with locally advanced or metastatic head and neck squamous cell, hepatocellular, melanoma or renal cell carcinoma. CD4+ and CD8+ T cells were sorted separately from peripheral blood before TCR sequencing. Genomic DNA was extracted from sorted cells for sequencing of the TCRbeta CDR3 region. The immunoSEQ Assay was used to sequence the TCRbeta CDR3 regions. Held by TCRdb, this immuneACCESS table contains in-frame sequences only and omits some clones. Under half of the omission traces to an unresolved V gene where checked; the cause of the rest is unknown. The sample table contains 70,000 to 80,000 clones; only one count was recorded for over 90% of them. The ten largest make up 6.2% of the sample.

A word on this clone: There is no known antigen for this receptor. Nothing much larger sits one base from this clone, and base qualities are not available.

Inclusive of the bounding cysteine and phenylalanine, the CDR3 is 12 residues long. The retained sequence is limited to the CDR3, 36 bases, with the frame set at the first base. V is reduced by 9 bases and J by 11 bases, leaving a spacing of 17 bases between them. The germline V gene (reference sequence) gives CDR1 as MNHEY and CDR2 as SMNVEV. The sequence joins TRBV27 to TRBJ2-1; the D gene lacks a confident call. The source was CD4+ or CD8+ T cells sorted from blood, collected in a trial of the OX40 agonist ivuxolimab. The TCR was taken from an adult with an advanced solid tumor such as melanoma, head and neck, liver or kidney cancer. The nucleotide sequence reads TGTGCCAGTAAGGAAGGGCCAATGAAGCAGTTCTTC. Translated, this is CASKEGPMKQFF.